The T cell receptor (beta chain) described here comes from a study of human T cells and chemical hapten exposure. Overall study context: For the roughly 26-week duration of the study, patients were given weekly doses of diphenylcyclopropenone on the scalp. Patch tests delivered 0.01% DPC to the upper back and were evaluated at 6 days. Findings and caveats of the study: Patch test score showed a positive correlation with PT1 expanded TCR counts.

CDR1 is DFQATT and CDR2 is SNEGSKA in the germline V gene (reference sequence). Between the trimmed V and J ends, which lost 6 bases and 3 bases, there was a span of 18 bases. The CDR3 is made up of 14 amino acids. As to this clonotype: The antigen remains unidentified.

Time point specified: pre-sensitization, week 0. Treatment described: therapeutic diphenylcyclopropenone sensitization with weekly scalp DPC. In every case, blood was obtained before the patch test was applied. From the RACE reads, TCRdb called clonotypes with MiXCR, one entry per CDR3 protein. Among 84,000 or so distinct CDR3 sequences listed, 6.5% to 10% were seen once. This rearrangement joins TRBV20-1 to TRBJ2-7; perhaps TRBD2 as D (5 bases). This receptor was obtained from a man in his forties with alopecia areata. Some clones in this sample may be carry-over from other donors' samples. The specimen was whole blood, collected in connection with sensitization to the hapten diphenylcyclopropenone (DPC). CDR3 residues: CSARKRGLNYEQYF. The CDR3 DNA follows: TGCAGTGCCAGAAAGAGAGGACTGAACTACGAGCAGTACTTC.